These 20 T cell receptor beta chains were sequenced from one sample in a study of OX40 agonist ivuxolimab in advanced cancers. This table comes from immunoSEQ multiplex PCR, and its TCRdb copy is limited to in-frame clones, with some not included. The sample carries around 86,000 clones, 84% recorded once. Source: CD4+ or CD8+ T cells sorted from blood, taken in a trial of the OX40 agonist ivuxolimab. The receptors were gathered from an adult with an advanced solid tumor such as melanoma, head and neck, liver or kidney cancer.

The chain recombines TRBV19 with TRBJ2-2; perhaps TRBD2 as D (5 bases). Trimming stripped 5 bases from V and 5 bases from J, with 18 bases between. Germline V gives CDR1 LNHDA, CDR2 SQIVND (reference sequence). CDR3 length: 16 amino acids. CDR3 nucleotides: TGTGCCAGTAGTCCCTCGGAGGCCCCAAGGACCGGGGAGCTGTTTTTT. This sequence encodes CASSPSEAPRTGELFF. Drawing the rest from reference TRBV19 and TRBJ2-2, the complete variable domain is DGGITQSPKYLFRKEGQNVTLSCEQNLNHDAMYWYRQDPGQGLRLIYYSQIVNDFQKGDIAEGYSVSREKKESFPLTVTSAQKNPTAFYLCASSPSEAPRTGELFFGEGSRLTVL.

Here the CDR3 reads CASSPRDDGGEAFF. The DNA for the CDR3 is TGTGCCAGCAGCCCCCGAGACGACGGTGGTGAAGCTTTCTTT. This chain links TRBV9 with TRBJ1-1, with no clear D. V was pared by 4 bases and J by 7 bases, with 17 bases between. The CDR3 loop spans 14 amino acids. CDR1 is SGDLS, CDR2 YYNGEE, per germline.

This clone was observed a handful of times. The gene calls are TRBV19 and TRBJ2-5; 14 nucleotides align to TRBD2. CDR1 and CDR2 from the germline V gene are LNHDA and SQIVND (reference sequence). V dropped 6 bases and J dropped 2; count of bases not matched to a gene: 11. The CDR3 runs to 18 residues. The DNA of the CDR3 is TGTGCCAGTAGCTATTCAAGGACTAGCGGGGGGTCTCAAGAGACCCAGTACTTC. Protein: CASSYSRTSGGSQETQYF.

This rearrangement joins TRBV19 to TRBJ1-5; D gene unclear. V was pared by 4 bases and J by 9 bases, with 13 bases between. Germline V CDR1 and CDR2: LNHDA, SQIVND (reference sequence). The CDR3 spans 13 residues. The CDR3 DNA sequence: TGTGCCAGTAGTACGGAGTATAGCTTGCCCCAGCATTTT. It encodes CASSTEYSLPQHF.

In DNA form, the CDR3 reads TGTGCCAGCACCTACACCGCGAGGGGGCTCCGGGACGAGCAGTACTTC. It specifies CASTYTARGLRDEQYF. The chain uses TRBV6-6 and TRBJ2-7, with TRBD1 identical over 7 bases. This CDR3 comprises 16 residues. Germline V gives CDR1 MNHNY, CDR2 SVGAGI (reference sequence). The V segment lost 7 bases and the J segment 5 bases; nucleotides outside the gene matches: 17.

CDR3 in DNA: TGCGCCAGCAGCACTGGACAGGGCTACGAGCAGTACTTC. Translated, it gives CASSTGQGYEQYF. The rearrangement links TRBV4-3 to TRBJ2-7, with 8 bases fitting TRBD1. The CDR3 is 13 amino acids. The trim removed 5 bases at V and 3 bases at J, leaving 3 bases unmatched. Looked up from germline, CDR1 is LGHNA and CDR2 is YSLEER.

This chain joins TRBV25-1 and TRBJ2-3; 8 positions agree with TRBD1. This CDR3 spans 15 amino acids. Germline V gene sequence: CDR1 MGHDK, CDR2 SYGVNS. V was clipped by 8 bases and J by 6 bases; unmatched bases: 13. CDR3 DNA sequence: TGTGCCAGCGCTCCGCTGGACAGGGTGGAGGATACGCAGTATTTT. Its translation: CASAPLDRVEDTQYF.

The chain's CDR3 is CASRATLISPLHF. CDR3 DNA: TGTGCCAGCAGGGCAACTTTGATATCACCCCTCCACTTT. The chain carries TRBV6-1 and TRBJ1-6; D call uncertain. The V and J ends lost 6 bases and 10 bases respectively, with 13 bases between them. The germline V gene encodes CDR1 MNHNS and CDR2 SASEGT. The CDR3 consists of 13 residues.

This clone turned up a few times. The genes are TRBV10-1 and TRBJ1-5; D remains ambiguous. CDR1 is WNHNN and CDR2 is SYGVQD in the germline V gene (reference sequence). V was trimmed by 0 bases and J by 6 bases, leaving 6 bases between them. The CDR3 spans 13 residues. The DNA for the CDR3 is TGCGCCAGCAGTGAGTCTGGGGTTCAGCCCCAGCATTTT. Translated, it gives CASSESGVQPQHF.

This clone was found once. V and J are TRBV7-2 and TRBJ2-5; 7 bases are shared with TRBD2. With 5 bases clipped from V and 3 bases from J, the junction kept 6 bases outside the gene matches. Germline CDR1 is SGHTA and CDR2 is FQGNSA. The CDR3 runs 14 residues. The CDR3 sequence: CASSLGTTKETQYF. The CDR3 DNA is TGTGCCAGCAGCCTCGGGACTACCAAAGAGACCCAGTACTTC.

The chain carries TRBV7-2 and TRBJ2-7, with 8 bases fitting TRBD1. The CDR3 has 16 residues. The V and J ends lost 5 bases and 2 bases, in that order; junction bases with no gene match: 11. In germline, CDR1 is SGHTA, CDR2 FQGNSA. The CDR3 region has the DNA TGTGCCAGCAGCCGAACCGGGACAGGAGATGCCTACGAGCAGTACTTC. This encodes CASSRTGTGDAYEQYF.

The CDR3 DNA follows: TGTGCCAGCAGTTTCAATCGGGTCGGGAACACCGGGGAGCTGTTTTTT. Translating gives CASSFNRVGNTGELFF. This chain uses TRBV7-2 with TRBJ2-2; D is ambiguous. CDR3 length equals 16 residues. The V and J ends lost 6 bases and 1 base respectively, with 15 bases between them. Germline V gene lookup returns CDR1 SGHTA and CDR2 FQGNSA.

The chain employs TRBV10-2 and TRBJ1-6, with a tentative D call TRBD1 (5 bases). Germline values: CDR1 WSHSY, CDR2 SAAADI. V lost 7 bases and J lost 7, with 14 bases in between. The CDR3 runs to 14 residues. This chain's CDR3 is CASTVEGLNSPLHF. The CDR3 DNA sequence: TGCGCCAGCACCGTGGAGGGGCTGAATTCACCCCTCCACTTT.

The chain has TRBV19 and TRBJ1-2, with no clear D. Germline V lookup: CDR1 LNHDA, CDR2 SQIVND (reference sequence). Deletions cut 2 bases from V and 4 bases from J, with 11 bases between. The CDR3 contains 14 residues. CDR3 loop: CASSILASSYGYTF. The CDR3 DNA follows: TGTGCCAGTAGTATACTCGCATCCTCCTATGGCTACACCTTC.

This chain uses TRBV18 with TRBJ2-7, with D perhaps TRBD1 (5 bases). CDR1 and CDR2 (germline): KGHSH, LQKENI. This CDR3 is 13 amino acids long. V lost 1 base to trimming and J lost 3 bases, with 7 bases between them. DNA for the CDR3: TGTGCCAGCTCACCACGAGACAGCTACGAGCAGTACTTC. Translation gives CASSPRDSYEQYF.

This clone appeared a single time. The rearrangement links TRBV27 to TRBJ1-1; D is perhaps TRBD1 (5 bases). The V gene's germline CDR1 is MNHEY and CDR2 SMNVEV (reference sequence). Trimming removed 6 bases at V and 0 bases at J, with 11 bases between. The CDR3 extends over 14 amino acids. CDR3: CASRPGRLNTEAFF. The CDR3 DNA reads TGTGCCAGCAGGCCGGGACGGCTGAACACTGAAGCTTTCTTT.

V gene TRBV11-2 combines with J gene TRBJ2-5; D unclear. With 1 base removed from V and 5 bases from J, the gap between germline ends came to 17 bases. Germline V lookup: CDR1 SGHAT, CDR2 FQNNGV. The CDR3 has 16 amino acids. CDR3 amino acids: CASSLGGQTLQETQYF. The DNA for the CDR3 is TGTGCCAGCAGCTTAGGTGGGCAGACCCTCCAGGAGACCCAGTACTTC.

V and J are TRBV12-5 and TRBJ1-6; TRBD1 agrees at 8 bases. Germline-derived CDR1 and CDR2 are LGHNT and FRNRAP. CDR3 length equals 19 residues. Germline trimming cut 9 bases from V and 0 bases from J; bases unmatched to any gene: 16. The CDR3 loop is CARHAARTGKSSYNSPLHF. The CDR3 DNA reads as TGTGCTAGACATGCAGCTCGGACAGGGAAAAGCTCCTATAATTCACCCCTCCACTTT.

This CDR3 reads CASSLDRGLDTEAFF. Here the CDR3 DNA reads TGTGCCAGCAGTTTGGACAGGGGGCTTGACACTGAAGCTTTCTTT. This sequence joins TRBV28 and TRBJ1-1; TRBD1 matches 11 bases. V was clipped by 3 bases and J by 3 bases; unmatched bases: 3. Germline V gene lookup returns CDR1 MDHEN and CDR2 SYDVKM. The CDR3 totals 15 residues.

The CDR3 reads CASSLGPGSQPQHF. In DNA, the CDR3 is TGTGCCAGCAGTTTAGGGCCAGGGTCTCAGCCCCAGCATTTT. The chain is built from TRBV6-4 and TRBJ1-5; a weak D match, TRBD1 (5 bases). Germline V gene data show CDR1 as MRHNA and CDR2 as SNTAGT. The V gene lost 5 bases and the J gene lost 6 bases, with 14 bases spanning the gap. The CDR3 extends over 14 amino acids.